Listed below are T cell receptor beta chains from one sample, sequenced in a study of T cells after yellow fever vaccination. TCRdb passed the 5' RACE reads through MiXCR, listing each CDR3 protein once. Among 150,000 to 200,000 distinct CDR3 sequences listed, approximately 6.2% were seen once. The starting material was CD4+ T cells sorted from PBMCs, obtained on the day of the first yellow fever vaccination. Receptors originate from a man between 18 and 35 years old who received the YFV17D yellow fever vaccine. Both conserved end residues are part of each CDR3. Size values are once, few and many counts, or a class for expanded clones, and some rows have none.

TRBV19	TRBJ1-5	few	CASHERGPDQPQHF
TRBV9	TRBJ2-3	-	CASSGVAETYTDTQYF
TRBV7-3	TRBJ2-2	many	CASSLTRTPDTGELFF
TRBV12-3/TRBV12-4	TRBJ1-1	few	CASSLGSQGTEAFF
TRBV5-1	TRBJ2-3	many	CASSLGTSGSTDTQYF
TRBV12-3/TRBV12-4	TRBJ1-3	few	CATDMGRNSGNTIYF
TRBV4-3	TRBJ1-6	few	CASSQYRGLQSSYNSPLHF
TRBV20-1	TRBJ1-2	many	CSARESGTSIYGYTF
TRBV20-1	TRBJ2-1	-	CSARSYIIPGNEQFF
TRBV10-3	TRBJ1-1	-	CAITETGLNTEAFF
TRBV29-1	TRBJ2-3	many	CSASDSRTDTQYF
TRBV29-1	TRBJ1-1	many	CSVTRLNTEAFF
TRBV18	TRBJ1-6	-	CASSPPGPRGVREPNSPLHF
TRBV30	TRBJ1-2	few	CAALEPGYTF
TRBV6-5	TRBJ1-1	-	CASSYIKKGPLEAFF
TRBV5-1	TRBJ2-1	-	CASSADQGASYNEQFF
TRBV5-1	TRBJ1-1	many	CASSPLGAGDTEAFF
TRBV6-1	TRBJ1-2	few	CASSGPGSYGYTF
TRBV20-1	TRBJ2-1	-	CSARDMGSGAEKQFF
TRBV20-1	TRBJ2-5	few	CSGWPLGGRETQYF
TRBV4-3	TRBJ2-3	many	CASSPGTVGNSDTQYF
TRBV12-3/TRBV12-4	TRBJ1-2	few	CASSIAGIGYGYTF